This passage covers 30 T cell receptor beta chains from one sample sequenced in a study of blood T cells in healthy people across ages. A sample-barcoded 5' primer and a J-beta primer mix were used in a second PCR of roughly 7 to 11 cycles. TCRdb redid the calling of the 5' RACE reads with MiXCR, one entry per CDR3 protein. The sample includes about 640,000 distinct CDR3 sequences, approximately 30% of them seen just once. The material sequenced was blood. These receptors all come from an elderly woman in good health.

V is TRBV28 and J is TRBJ2-3, with 9 bases lining up with TRBD2. The junction had 11 bases not matched to a gene; V was cut back by 5 bases and J by 2 bases. Germline-derived CDR1 and CDR2 are MDHEN and SYDVKM. The CDR3 has 17 residues. CDR3 bases: TGTGCCAGCAGTCCCTCAGGGCTAGCGGGGATCACAGATACGCAGTATTTT. Its translation: CASSPSGLAGITDTQYF.

In regard to this clonotype: A much larger clone sits a single nucleotide away, making a read error possible. This chain joins TRBV5-1 and TRBJ2-6; maybe TRBD1 (5 bases). The CDR3 extends over 18 amino acids. The germline gives CDR1 SGHRS, CDR2 YFSETQ. CDR3: CASSSWTSPVAGANVRTF. Here the CDR3 DNA reads TGCGCCAGCAGCTCTTGGACATCCCCGGTGGCTGGGGCCAACGTCCGGACTTTC. Supplemented by reference TRBV5-1 and TRBJ2-6, the full variable domain reads KAGVTQTPRYLIKTRGQQVTLSCSPISGHRSVSWYQQTPGQGLQFLFEYFSETQRNKGNFPGRFSGRQFSNSRSEMNVSTLELGDSALYLCASSSWTSPVAGANVRTFGAGSRLTVL.

In its sample, this clonotype was seen many times. The CDR3 sequence is CASSLGPWGTDTQYF. The CDR3 bases are TGTGCCAGCAGCTTAGGCCCCTGGGGCACAGATACGCAGTATTTT. The chain uses TRBV7-8 and TRBJ2-3, with D unresolved. The CDR3 is 15 amino acids. Per the germline V gene, CDR1 is SGHVS and CDR2 is FQNEAQ. V gave up 1 base and J gave up 1 base, with 9 bases separating them. Complete variable domain (other parts from reference TRBV7-8 and TRBJ2-3): GAGVSQSPRYKVAKRGQDVALRCDPISGHVSLFWYQQALGQGPEFLTYFQNEAQLDKSGLPSDRFFAERPEGSVSTLKIQRTQQEDSAVYLCASSLGPWGTDTQYFGPGTRLTVL.

This clonotype came up many times. The chain uses TRBV2 and TRBJ2-7; TRBD2 matches at 15 bases. The CDR3 spans 17 residues. Germline CDR1 is SNHLY and CDR2 is FYNNEI. V lost 5 bases and J lost 5; bases outside the gene matches: 10. The CDR3 nucleotides are TGTGCCAGCAGTCCCGGGACTAGCGGGGGGTCCCTCCACGAGCAGTACTTC. This translates into CASSPGTSGGSLHEQYF.

This clonotype was counted many times. In DNA, the CDR3 is TGTGCCAGCAGTGAAGACCCCCGACAGGGGCGAATAGGCTACACCTTC. Encoded protein: CASSEDPRQGRIGYTF. The rearrangement joins TRBV6-1 to TRBJ1-2; 8 nucleotides match TRBD1. CDR3 length: 16 amino acids. Germline CDR1 and CDR2: MNHNS and SASEGT. J was trimmed by 8 bases and V by 1 base; bases with no gene match: 12.

Only a few counts were recorded for this clonotype. A read error may account for a junction end that differs from germline. The chain is built from TRBV6-1 and TRBJ1-6; the match to TRBD1 covers 8 bases. Germline CDR1 MNHNS, CDR2 SASEGT. CDR3 size: 19 residues. The CDR3 nucleotides read TGTGCCAGCAGCGAAGGACAGGGCCAACTACATTCCGCAAGTGGACCCCTCCACTTT. Protein sequence: CASSEGQGQLHSASGPLHF.

Note on this clonotype: This clone may be a read error of a much larger clone one base away. This chain uses TRBV3-1 with TRBJ2-5; no firm D call. The germline V gene encodes CDR1 LGHDT and CDR2 YNNKEL (reference sequence). Trimming took off 0 bases at V and 6 bases at J, with 14 bases between the two ends. The CDR3 extends over 15 amino acids. CDR3 region: CASSQDSTGSQTQYF. In DNA form, the CDR3 reads TGTGCCAGCAGCCAAGACAGTACGGGTAGCCAGACCCAGTACTTC.

The chain carries TRBV30 and TRBJ1-1, with unresolved D. Germline CDR1 is GTSNPN and CDR2 is SVGIG (reference sequence). The CDR3 runs to 13 residues. V was trimmed by 2 bases and J by 10 bases, leaving 17 bases between them. The CDR3 loop reads CAWSPLSPAAAFF. In DNA, the CDR3 is TGTGCCTGGAGTCCTCTCTCGCCGGCCGCAGCTTTCTTT.

This clonotype was observed a handful of times. This sequence may be a read error, since a much larger clone differs from it by one base. The rearrangement joins TRBV20-1 to TRBJ2-7; D may match TRBD1 or TRBD2 (5 bases each). The CDR3 has 13 amino acids. Germline CDR1 is DFQATT and CDR2 is SNEGSKA (reference sequence). In DNA, the CDR3 is TGCAGTACTAGAACAGGTAGCTCCTACGAGCAGTACTTC. Protein sequence: CSTRTGSSYEQYF.

The gene calls are TRBV20-1 and TRBJ2-1; TRBD2 aligns across 8 bases. The CDR3 runs 13 residues. Germline CDR1 reads DFQATT; CDR2 reads SNEGSKA (reference sequence). The V segment lost 3 bases and the J segment 10 bases; nucleotides outside the gene matches: 8. CDR3: CSARGALAGEQFF. The CDR3 DNA sequence: TGCAGTGCTAGGGGTGCGCTAGCGGGCGAGCAGTTCTTC.

Regarding this clonotype: This may be a read error, as it is one base from a much larger clone. This chain uses TRBV29-1 with TRBJ2-1; the match to TRBD1 covers 12 bases. CDR1 and CDR2 from the germline V gene are SQVTM and ANQGSEA. The ends lost 3 bases at V and 10 bases at J; junction bases unmatched: 4. The CDR3 contains 13 residues. CDR3 sequence (DNA): TGCAGCGTTGAGGGACAGGGGGCGCCCGAGCAGTTCTTC. It codes for CSVEGQGAPEQFF.

This clonotype was counted many times. The chain combines TRBV14 with TRBJ1-6; D uncertain. CDR1 and CDR2 (germline): SGHDN, FVKESK. The CDR3 is 14 residues long. Trimming took off 3 bases at V and 7 bases at J, with 10 bases between the two ends. The CDR3 region is CASSQGSTNSPLHF. DNA of the CDR3: TGTGCCAGCAGCCAGGGATCAACGAATTCACCCCTCCACTTT.

This sequence joins TRBV20-1 and TRBJ2-4, with D perhaps being TRBD1 or TRBD2 (5 bases each). CDR1 and CDR2 (germline): DFQATT, SNEGSKA (reference sequence). Deletions cut 8 bases from V and 13 bases from J, with 24 bases between. The CDR3 contains 13 residues. The CDR3: CSFSGGRKKEQYF. Here the CDR3 DNA reads TGCAGTTTCAGTGGGGGACGGAAGAAAGAGCAGTACTTC.

This chain connects TRBV9 to TRBJ2-3; tentative D call: TRBD2 (5 bases). In germline, CDR1 is SGDLS, CDR2 YYNGEE. Trimming cost V 1 base and J 2 bases, with 11 bases left between them. This CDR3 spans 15 amino acids. In DNA, the CDR3 is TGTGCCAGCAGCGTAAGGCGGGTCCCCACAGATACGCAGTATTTT. As protein: CASSVRRVPTDTQYF.

The chain carries TRBV28 and TRBJ1-2; tentatively, D is TRBD1 (6 bases). The CDR3 loop spans 11 amino acids. Germline assignment: CDR1 MDHEN and CDR2 SYDVKM. The ends were cut back, 5 bases at V and 8 bases at J, with 9 bases in the middle. The CDR3 nucleotides read TGTGCCAGCAGTGCCGGACAGGGCTACACCTTC. Translated: CASSAGQGYTF.

This clonotype was detected many times. The V gene is TRBV21-1, the J gene TRBJ2-1; the table's D call, TRBD1, was not checked against the DNA. TRBV21-1 is tagged as a pseudogene. The CDR3 is 18 residues long. The CDR3 bases are TGTGCCAGCAGCAAAGGAGGAGAAGGGGGATGGCTTTCCAATGAGCAGTTCTTC. Translating it yields CASSKGGEGGWLSNEQFF.

This sequence joins TRBV5-1 and TRBJ1-1, with TRBD1 matching over 10 bases. V gave up 0 bases and J gave up 12 bases; unmatched junction bases: 2. The germline V gene has CDR1 SGHRS and CDR2 YFSETQ. The CDR3 has 12 residues. CDR3 sequence: CASSLGQGATFF. Here the CDR3 DNA reads TGCGCCAGCAGCTTGGGACAGGGGGCGACTTTCTTT.

The chain links TRBV2 to TRBJ2-1, with D possibly matching TRBD2 (6 bases). The V end lost 6 bases, the J end lost 14 bases, and 17 bases lay between the germline ends. The V gene's germline CDR1 is SNHLY and CDR2 FYNNEI. This CDR3 contains 12 residues. As DNA, the CDR3 is TGTGCCAGCAGGCCTGGGGACCGGAGGGAGTTCTTC. Its translation is CASRPGDRREFF.

This clonotype was detected many times. The chain carries TRBV6-2 or TRBV6-3 and TRBJ2-4; TRBD2 is a possible D gene (5 bases). This CDR3 spans 15 amino acids. Germline CDR1 MNHEY, CDR2 SVGEGT. The V and J ends lost 2 bases and 0 bases respectively, with 8 bases between them. CDR3 sequence: CASSYGSLAKNIQYF. CDR3 in DNA: TGTGCCAGCAGTTACGGGAGCCTAGCCAAAAACATTCAGTACTTC.

Ten or more counts support this clonotype. The rearrangement uses TRBV4-1 and TRBJ2-1; the D gene is possibly TRBD2 (6 bases). V was shortened by 0 bases and J by 0 bases, with 9 bases between the two germline ends. Germline V gene lookup returns CDR1 MGHRA and CDR2 YSYEKL. CDR3 length: 16 residues. For the CDR3, the DNA is TGCGCCAGCAGCCAAGAACGGGGAGGCTCCTACAATGAGCAGTTCTTC. Its translation: CASSQERGGSYNEQFF.

Comment on this clonotype: A much larger clonotype is one base distant, so this may be a read error. This chain links TRBV6-6 with TRBJ2-3; TRBD2 matches 9 bases. CDR1 is MNHNY and CDR2 is SVGAGI in the germline V gene (reference sequence). With 2 bases clipped from V and 5 bases from J, the junction kept 11 bases outside the gene matches. This CDR3 is built from 17 residues. CDR3 nucleotides: TGTGCCAGCAGTTACCGGCTAGCGGGGATTAGAATAGATACGCAGTATTTT. Translation gives CASSYRLAGIRIDTQYF.

CDR3 in amino acids: CASRERTGRTNTGELFF. The CDR3 bases are TGTGCCAGCAGGGAACGGACGGGACGGACGAACACCGGGGAGCTGTTTTTT. The chain combines TRBV6-1 with TRBJ2-2; the D call may be TRBD1 or TRBD2 (5 bases each). V was trimmed by 6 bases and J by 0 bases, leaving 17 bases between them. The CDR3 sequence is 17 residues long. Per the germline V gene, CDR1 is MNHNS and CDR2 is SASEGT.

At least ten counts were recorded for this clonotype. For the CDR3, the DNA is TGCAGTGCTAGAGGGACAGGGCTTGGTAACTATGGCTACACCTTC. Amino acids: CSARGTGLGNYGYTF. The chain employs TRBV20-1 and TRBJ1-2, with 8 bases identical to TRBD1. The germline V gene encodes CDR1 DFQATT and CDR2 SNEGSKA (reference sequence). J gave up 1 base and V 1 base, and 5 bases lay outside the gene matches. This CDR3 has 15 amino acids.

The chain recombines TRBV6-1 with TRBJ2-3, with 7 bases identical to TRBD1. Germline trimming cut 2 bases from V and 14 bases from J; bases unmatched to any gene: 10. Germline loops: CDR1 MNHNS, CDR2 SASEGT. The CDR3 has 13 residues. This CDR3 reads CASSESWGTERYF. The CDR3 nucleotides read TGTGCCAGCAGTGAATCGTGGGGGACAGAGAGGTATTTT.

This clonotype was seen many times. This chain links TRBV20-1 with TRBJ2-7, with 10 bases lining up with TRBD1. This CDR3 has 17 amino acids. V shed 3 bases, J shed 0 bases, and the junction held 11 bases outside the gene matches. CDR1 and CDR2 (germline): DFQATT, SNEGSKA (reference sequence). This CDR3 reads CSASDRDRGFSSYEQYF. CDR3 DNA: TGCAGTGCTAGTGACCGGGACAGGGGATTCTCCTCCTACGAGCAGTACTTC.

This clonotype was recorded once. The chain has TRBV4-1 and TRBJ1-1; D uncertain. V lost 0 bases and J lost 4, with 12 bases in between. CDR1 is MGHRA, CDR2 YSYEKL, per germline. The CDR3 consists of 15 residues. The CDR3 reads CASSQDRVPTTEAFF. For the CDR3, the DNA is TGCGCCAGCAGCCAAGATCGGGTCCCGACCACTGAAGCTTTCTTT.

This rearrangement joins TRBV9 to TRBJ2-3, with a weak D call TRBD2 (5 bases). CDR1 and CDR2 from the germline V gene are SGDLS and YYNGEE. Trimming took off 0 bases at V and 0 bases at J, with 11 bases between the two ends. The CDR3 consists of 16 residues. The CDR3 is CASSVAGKLSTDTQYF. The DNA of the CDR3 is TGTGCCAGCAGCGTAGCGGGGAAACTTAGCACAGATACGCAGTATTTT.

Many counts were recorded for this clonotype. The gene calls are TRBV20-1 and TRBJ2-3, with D tentatively TRBD2 (6 bases). Trimming left V 6 bases short and J 2 bases short, with 15 bases between. Germline V gene sequence: CDR1 DFQATT, CDR2 SNEGSKA (reference sequence). The length of the CDR3 is 14 residues. The CDR3 loop is CSASGRGNTDTQYF. CDR3 DNA: TGCAGTGCGTCTGGCCGGGGGAACACAGATACGCAGTATTTT.

This clonotype was counted a few times. The chain is built from TRBV29-1 and TRBJ1-1, with a weak D call TRBD1 (5 bases). V lost 7 bases and J 11 bases, leaving 20 bases between the germline ends. CDR3 size: 12 residues. Looked up from germline, CDR1 is SQVTM and CDR2 is ANQGSEA. CDR3: CSAVTGAGNAFF. In nucleotides, the CDR3 is TGCAGCGCCGTCACCGGGGCAGGGAATGCTTTCTTT.

The chain employs TRBV20-1 and TRBJ2-1; 12 nucleotides line up with TRBD2. CDR3 size: 17 residues. The J segment lost 10 bases and the V segment lost 4 bases, leaving 17 bases of the junction unmatched. Germline V gene lookup returns CDR1 DFQATT and CDR2 SNEGSKA (reference sequence). CDR3 sequence reads: CSATRTSGDVLRSEQFF. The DNA for the CDR3 is TGCAGTGCTACACGGACTAGCGGGGATGTTCTAAGATCGGAGCAGTTCTTC.